This T cell receptor (beta chain) is from a study of OX40 agonist ivuxolimab in advanced cancers. Study context: Therapy given before enrollment (anti-PD-1, anti-PD-L1 or anti-CTLA-4) was allowed, and 40% had some. Study observations and caveats: The antigens recognized by the expanded peripheral T cells, that is their antigen specificity, were not determined. Dose levels from 0.1 to 3.0 mg/kg saw CD4+ and CD8+ blood T cells expand clonally by week 6.

Libraries were prepared by immunoSEQ multiplex PCR; TCRdb keeps only in-frame clonotypes and omits some of them. The sample has about 120,000 clones; around 95% are singletons. About this clone itself: Its matching antigen is unknown.

Germline CDR1 and CDR2: LNHDA and SQIVND (reference sequence). With 5 bases removed from V and 0 bases from J, the gap between germline ends came to 8 bases. The CDR3 consists of 14 residues. Sequenced here: CD4+ or CD8+ T cells sorted from blood, sampled in a trial of the OX40 agonist ivuxolimab. This clonotype was obtained from an adult with an advanced solid tumor such as melanoma, head and neck, liver or kidney cancer. The chain has TRBV19 and TRBJ2-1; unclear D gene. The CDR3 sequence is CASSPSSSYNEQFF. In DNA, the CDR3 is TGTGCCAGTAGTCCGTCGAGCTCCTACAATGAGCAGTTCTTC.